The TCR beta chain described here comes from a study of cytomegalovirus exposure and HLA in healthy donors. Study details: Earlier sequencing of some 180 million T cells yielded around 100 million unique TCR beta sequences. Regarding the study as a whole: Within an earlier analysis, most TCR beta V segments proved productive either about 87% or about 30% of the time. A later analysis associated 16,000 or so TCR beta sequences with HLA alleles at a 0.05 false discovery rate.

The PCR ran on 60 Vbeta and 13 Jbeta primers. The protocol was immunoSEQ multiplex PCR, while the TCRdb copy is restricted to in-frame clones and leaves out a portion. The table has 150,000 to 200,000 clones, about three quarters seen once. V gave up 4 bases and J gave up 5 bases, with 11 bases separating them. Germline lookup yields CDR1 LGHNA and CDR2 YSLEER. The CDR3 runs to 13 residues. This clone was observed a few times. What it recognizes is unknown. The sequence was obtained from a middle-aged woman in good health and CMV-seronegative. The sequenced sample was PBMCs. The chain is built from TRBV4-3 and TRBJ1-1, with a weak D call TRBD1 (5 bases). CDR3 coding DNA: TGCGCCAGCAGCCCTCGGGGGGAAACTGAAGCTTTCTTT. Its translation: CASSPRGETEAFF.